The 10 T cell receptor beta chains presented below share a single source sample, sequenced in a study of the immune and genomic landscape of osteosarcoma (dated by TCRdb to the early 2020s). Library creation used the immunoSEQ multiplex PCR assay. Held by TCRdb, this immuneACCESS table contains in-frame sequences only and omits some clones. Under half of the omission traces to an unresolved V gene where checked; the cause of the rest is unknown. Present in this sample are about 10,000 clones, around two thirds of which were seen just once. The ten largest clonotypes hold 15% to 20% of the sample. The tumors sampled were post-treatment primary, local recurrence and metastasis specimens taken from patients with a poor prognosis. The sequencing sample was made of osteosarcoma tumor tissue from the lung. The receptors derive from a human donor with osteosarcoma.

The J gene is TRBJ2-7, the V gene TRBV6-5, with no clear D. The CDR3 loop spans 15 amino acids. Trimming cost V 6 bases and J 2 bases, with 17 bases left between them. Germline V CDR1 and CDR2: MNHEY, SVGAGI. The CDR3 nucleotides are TGTGCCAGCAGCCGGGCGGCAGCTCCCGCCTACGAGCAGTACTTC. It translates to CASSRAAAPAYEQYF.

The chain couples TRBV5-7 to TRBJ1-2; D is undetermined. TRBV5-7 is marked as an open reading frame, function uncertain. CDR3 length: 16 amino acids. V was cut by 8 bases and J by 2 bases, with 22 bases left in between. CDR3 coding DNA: TGTGCCAGATACACTGAAAGGGCCCTCGTAAACTATGGCTACACCTTC. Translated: CARYTERALVNYGYTF.

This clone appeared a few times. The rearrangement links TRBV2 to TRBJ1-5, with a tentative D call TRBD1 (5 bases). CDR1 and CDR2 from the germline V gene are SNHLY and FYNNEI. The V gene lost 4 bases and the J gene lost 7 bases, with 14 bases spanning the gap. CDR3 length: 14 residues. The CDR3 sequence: CASSAALGGQPQHF. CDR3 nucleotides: TGTGCCAGCAGTGCTGCACTTGGGGGACAGCCCCAGCATTTT.

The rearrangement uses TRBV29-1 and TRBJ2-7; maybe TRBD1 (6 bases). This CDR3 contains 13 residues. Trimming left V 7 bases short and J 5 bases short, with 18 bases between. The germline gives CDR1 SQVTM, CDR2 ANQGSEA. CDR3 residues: CSAGDQGSHEQYF. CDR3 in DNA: TGCAGCGCCGGGGATCAGGGGTCCCACGAGCAGTACTTC.

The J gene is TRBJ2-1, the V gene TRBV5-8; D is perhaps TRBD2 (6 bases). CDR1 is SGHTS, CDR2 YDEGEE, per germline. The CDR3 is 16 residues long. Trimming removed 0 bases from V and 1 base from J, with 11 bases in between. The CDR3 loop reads CASSLDTGVSYNEQFF. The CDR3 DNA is TGTGCCAGCAGCTTGGATACGGGAGTTTCCTACAATGAGCAGTTCTTC.

CDR3 sequence (DNA): TGTGCCTGGAGTCCACTAGCGGGAGAGGTAGATACGCAGTATTTT. Its protein is CAWSPLAGEVDTQYF. This sequence joins TRBV30 and TRBJ2-3, with 11 bases aligning to TRBD2. CDR3 length: 15 amino acids. Germline V gene lookup returns CDR1 GTSNPN and CDR2 SVGIG (reference sequence). J was trimmed by 5 bases and V by 2 bases; bases with no gene match: 6.

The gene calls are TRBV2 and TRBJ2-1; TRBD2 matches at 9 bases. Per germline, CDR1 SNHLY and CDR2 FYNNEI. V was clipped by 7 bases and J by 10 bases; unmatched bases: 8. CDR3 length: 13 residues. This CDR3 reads CASKGSLAGEQFF. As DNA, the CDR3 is TGTGCCAGCAAGGGGTCCCTAGCGGGAGAGCAGTTCTTC.

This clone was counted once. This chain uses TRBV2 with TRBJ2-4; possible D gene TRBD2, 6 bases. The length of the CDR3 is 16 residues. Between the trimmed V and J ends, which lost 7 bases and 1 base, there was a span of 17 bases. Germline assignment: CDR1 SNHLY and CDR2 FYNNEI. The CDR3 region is CASTSAGSWAKNIQYF. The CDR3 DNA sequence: TGTGCCAGCACTTCGGCCGGGAGCTGGGCCAAAAACATTCAGTACTTC.

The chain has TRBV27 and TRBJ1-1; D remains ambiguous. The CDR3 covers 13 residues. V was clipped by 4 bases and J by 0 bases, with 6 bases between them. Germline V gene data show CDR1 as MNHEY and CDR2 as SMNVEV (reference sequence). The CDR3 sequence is CASSSIMNTEAFF. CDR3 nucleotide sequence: TGTGCCAGCAGTTCCATAATGAACACTGAAGCTTTCTTT.

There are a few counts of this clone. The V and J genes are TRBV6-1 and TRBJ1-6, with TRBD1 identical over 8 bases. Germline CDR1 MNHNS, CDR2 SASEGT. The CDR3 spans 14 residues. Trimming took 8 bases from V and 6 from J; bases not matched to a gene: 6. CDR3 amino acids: CASSGDRTNSPLHF. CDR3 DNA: TGTGCCAGCTCCGGGGACAGGACTAATTCACCCCTCCACTTT.